The next 27 T cell receptor beta chains were all read from a single sample in a study of T cell repertoires in cytomegalovirus infection. TCRdb re-analysed the reads in MiXCR, keeping a single row per CDR3 protein. The sample carries 680,000 or so distinct CDR3 sequences, 35% recorded once. The source material was PBMCs. All receptors derive from a human donor in good health (CMV status not recorded). Some clones in this sample may be carry-over from other donors' samples.

Turning to this clonotype: One end of the junction fails to match germline, which may point to a read error. The chain recombines TRBV4-1 with TRBJ1-2; TRBD1 might be the D (6 bases). This CDR3 is 12 amino acids long. Germline CDR1 and CDR2: MGHRA and YSYEKL. The CDR3 protein is CSSSQNREGYTF. The DNA of the CDR3 is TGTTCCAGCAGCCAGAACAGGGAGGGCTACACCTTC.

This chain uses TRBV27 with TRBJ2-1; TRBD1 matches at 10 bases. CDR3 length equals 15 residues. Trimming cost V 5 bases and J 6 bases; bases outside gene matches: 7. Germline lookup yields CDR1 MNHEY and CDR2 SMNVEV (reference sequence). The CDR3, as DNA: TGTGCCAGCAGTGCTGGGACAGGGGCTTTCAATGAGCAGTTCTTC. Its translation is CASSAGTGAFNEQFF.

Comments on this clonotype: A much larger clone differs from this one at a single base, so this may be a read error. The chain carries TRBV7-6 and TRBJ1-1, with 7 bases identical to TRBD1. The CDR3 runs 15 residues. Germline loops: CDR1 SGHVS, CDR2 FNYEAQ. The CDR3 DNA reads as TGTGCCAGCAGCCCGAGACAGGGAGGCGACACTGAAGCTTTATTT. It translates to CASSPRQGGDTEALF.

The chain employs TRBV5-6 and TRBJ1-1; TRBD1 might be the D (5 bases). Trimming removed 1 base from V and 5 bases from J, with 18 bases in between. The V gene's germline CDR1 is SGHDT and CDR2 YYEEEE. The CDR3 spans 16 residues. For the CDR3, the DNA is TGTGCCAGCAGCTTGTGGGGGAGTGGGTTGAGAACTGAAGCTTTCTTT. It encodes CASSLWGSGLRTEAFF.

At least ten counts were recorded for this clonotype. This chain uses TRBV7-2 with TRBJ2-2, with D perhaps TRBD2 (5 bases). The ends were cut back, 1 base at V and 4 bases at J, with 10 bases in the middle. The V gene's germline CDR1 is SGHTA and CDR2 FQGNSA. The CDR3 spans 15 residues. The CDR3 DNA sequence: TGTGCCAGCAGCTTAGGGAGGCCGGGCACCGGGGAGCTGTTTTTT. This encodes CASSLGRPGTGELFF.

The chain joins TRBV9 to TRBJ2-2, with 8 bases that match TRBD1. The trim removed 4 bases at V and 3 bases at J, leaving 5 bases unmatched. The CDR3 totals 15 residues. Per germline, CDR1 SGDLS and CDR2 YYNGEE. The CDR3 sequence is CASSLHRGDTGELFF. The DNA of the CDR3 is TGTGCCAGCAGCCTCCACAGGGGGGACACCGGGGAGCTGTTTTTT.

This clonotype was counted a few times. V usage is TRBV29-1 and J usage is TRBJ2-1; 16 positions agree with TRBD2. Germline CDR1 is SQVTM and CDR2 is ANQGSEA. Trimming removed 7 bases from V and 5 bases from J; junction bases left unmatched: 8. There are 16 residues in the CDR3. The CDR3 sequence: CSAGTSGRGLHNEQFF. In DNA form, the CDR3 reads TGCAGCGCAGGGACTAGCGGGAGGGGGCTACACAATGAGCAGTTCTTC.

V is TRBV10-3 and J is TRBJ2-7; D possibly corresponds to TRBD2 (6 bases). V dropped 6 bases and J dropped 11 bases, with 14 bases sitting between them. The CDR3 contains 11 residues. Germline V CDR1 and CDR2: ENHRY, SYGVKD. In nucleotides, the CDR3 is TGTGCCATCAGGGAGACTAGAGAAGAGTACTTC. As protein: CAIRETREEYF.

This clonotype was seen repeatedly, ten times or more. The chain recombines TRBV28 with TRBJ1-6; a weak D match, TRBD1 (6 bases). V lost 6 bases to trimming and J lost 0 bases, with 15 bases between them. Germline CDR1 is MDHEN and CDR2 is SYDVKM. The CDR3 totals 17 residues. The CDR3 DNA reads as TGTGCCAGCAGCCCCGTTACAGGGAGCTCCTATAATTCACCCCTCCACTTT. Translation: CASSPVTGSSYNSPLHF.

This rearrangement joins TRBV27 to TRBJ2-7, with D possibly TRBD1 on 5 matching bases. CDR3 length equals 14 residues. V lost 4 bases and J 5 bases, leaving 15 bases between the germline ends. Germline CDR1 reads MNHEY; CDR2 reads SMNVEV (reference sequence). This chain's CDR3 is CASSSDMSYDEQYF. In DNA form, the CDR3 reads TGTGCCAGCAGTTCGGACATGTCTTACGACGAGCAGTACTTC.

This chain links TRBV7-8 with TRBJ2-5; no clear D gene. The V and J ends lost 4 bases and 5 bases respectively, with 11 bases between them. The CDR3 is 13 amino acids. The germline CDR1 and CDR2 sequences are SGHVS and FQNEAQ. The CDR3 region has the DNA TGTGCCAGCAGCTCGGCTTTCGCGGAGACCCAGTACTTC. Translating it yields CASSSAFAETQYF.

This clonotype was observed a few times. Here the CDR3 DNA reads TGTGCCAGCAGCTCCAGACTAGGAGTGATCGATGAGCAGTTCTTC. This gives the protein CASSSRLGVIDEQFF. The genes are TRBV7-2 and TRBJ2-1; a possible D gene is TRBD2 (6 bases). V dropped 4 bases and J dropped 8 bases, with 18 bases sitting between them. This CDR3 is 15 amino acids long. Germline lookup yields CDR1 SGHTA and CDR2 FQGNSA.

CDR3 sequence reads: CATSSWNTEAFF. The CDR3 DNA sequence: TGTGCCACCAGCTCTTGGAACACTGAAGCTTTCTTT. The V and J genes are TRBV15 and TRBJ1-1; no firm D call. V lost 5 bases, J lost 1 base, and 5 bases lay in between. This CDR3 has 12 amino acids. The V gene's germline CDR1 is LNHNV and CDR2 YYDKDF (reference sequence).

This clonotype occurred a few times. The gene calls are TRBV6-1 and TRBJ1-4; no definite D call. Trimming left V 5 bases short and J 1 base short, with 11 bases between. Germline-derived CDR1 and CDR2 are MNHNS and SASEGT. The CDR3 consists of 15 residues. The CDR3 coding sequence is TGTGCCAGCAGTAGCCTCTGGGGAACTAATGAAAAACTGTTTTTT. Translation gives CASSSLWGTNEKLFF.

This chain uses TRBV7-6 with TRBJ1-1; 7 bases agree with TRBD1. Germline CDR1 and CDR2: SGHVS and FNYEAQ. J lost 3 bases, V lost 5 bases, and 9 bases had no gene match. The CDR3 totals 15 residues. This chain's CDR3 is CASSRRQGGDTEAFF. CDR3 DNA: TGTGCCAGCAGCCGCCGACAGGGAGGGGACACTGAAGCTTTCTTT.

This clonotype came up a few times. This CDR3 is CSASRAGAMNTEAFF. CDR3 bases: TGCAGTGCTAGCAGGGCAGGGGCTATGAACACTGAAGCTTTCTTT. The chain is built from TRBV20-1 and TRBJ1-1, with D possibly matching TRBD1 (6 bases). Germline V gives CDR1 DFQATT, CDR2 SNEGSKA (reference sequence). There are 15 residues in the CDR3. Trimming stripped 3 bases from V and 0 bases from J, with 14 bases between.

The chain combines TRBV6-5 with TRBJ1-1, with D uncertain. CDR3 length equals 19 residues. Germline V CDR1 and CDR2: MNHEY, SVGAGI. V dropped 0 bases and J dropped 3 bases, with 23 bases sitting between them. The CDR3 DNA reads as TGTGCCAGCAGTTACTCGTGGCTCCCAGTTCAGGTTTACGACACTGAAGCTTTCTTT. Translated, it gives CASSYSWLPVQVYDTEAFF.

This clonotype was counted between two and nine times. This chain connects TRBV15 to TRBJ2-2; D unclear. Per germline, CDR1 LNHNV and CDR2 YYDKDF (reference sequence). Trimming left V 1 base short and J 4 bases short, with 10 bases between. The CDR3 runs to 15 residues. The CDR3 region has the DNA TGTGCCACCAGCAGAGGGTCTTTCAGCACCGGGGAGCTGTTTTTT. Protein: CATSRGSFSTGELFF.

The genes are TRBV12-3 or TRBV12-4 and TRBJ1-5; D unclear. V lost 1 base and J 2 bases, leaving 12 bases between the germline ends. The CDR3 contains 16 residues. DNA of the CDR3: TGTGCCAGCAGTTTAGGAGGCTGGGCGGGCAATCAGCCCCAGCATTTT. Translation gives CASSLGGWAGNQPQHF.

The rearrangement uses TRBV5-1 and TRBJ2-3; D may match TRBD1 or TRBD2 (6 bases each). Germline V gene data show CDR1 as SGHRS and CDR2 as YFSETQ. V was pared by 2 bases and J by 2 bases, with 15 bases between. The CDR3 has 16 residues. The chain's CDR3 is CASSFTRGANTDTQYF. The CDR3 DNA reads as TGCGCCAGCAGCTTCACGAGGGGGGCTAACACAGATACGCAGTATTTT. Full variable domain (rest looked up from reference TRBV5-1 and TRBJ2-3): KAGVTQTPRYLIKTRGQQVTLSCSPISGHRSVSWYQQTPGQGLQFLFEYFSETQRNKGNFPGRFSGRQFSNSRSEMNVSTLELGDSALYLCASSFTRGANTDTQYFGPGTRLTVL.

This chain links TRBV29-1 with TRBJ2-6; D gene uncertain. V lost 6 bases, J lost 2 bases, and 14 bases lay in between. The CDR3 is made up of 15 amino acids. Looked up from germline, CDR1 is SQVTM and CDR2 is ANQGSEA. CDR3 region: CSVVDWGTGANVLTF. The CDR3 DNA is TGCAGCGTGGTCGACTGGGGAACTGGGGCCAACGTCCTGACTTTC.

V and J are TRBV6-5 and TRBJ2-3; TRBD1 might be the D (5 bases). Per the germline V gene, CDR1 is MNHEY and CDR2 is SVGAGI. The CDR3 totals 17 residues. V gave up 6 bases and J gave up 2 bases, with 21 bases separating them. The chain's CDR3 is CASSKGMGGRYTDTQYF. CDR3 nucleotides: TGTGCCAGCAGCAAGGGGATGGGCGGAAGGTACACAGATACGCAGTATTTT.

This clonotype was detected only a few times. The chain links TRBV6-8 to TRBJ1-5; 8 bases agree with TRBD1. The CDR3 length is 15 residues. V gave up 2 bases and J gave up 6 bases; unmatched junction bases: 6. Germline CDR1 reads MNHGY; CDR2 reads SAAAGT. This CDR3 reads CASSYPRTGLQPQHF. The CDR3 DNA follows: TGTGCCAGCAGTTACCCAAGGACAGGGCTTCAGCCCCAGCATTTT.

This clonotype showed up just a few times. This chain connects TRBV5-4 to TRBJ2-3; 13 nucleotides agree with TRBD2. Germline V CDR1 and CDR2: SGHNT, YYREEE (reference sequence). J lost 5 bases, V lost 0 bases, and 6 bases had no gene match. This CDR3 has 17 amino acids. CDR3 coding DNA: TGTGCCAGCAGCTTGGCCCCTCGACTAGCGGGAGGAGATACGCAGTATTTT. Amino acid sequence: CASSLAPRLAGGDTQYF.

This clonotype has more than one count but fewer than ten. J is TRBJ2-3 and V is TRBV28, with 7 bases identical to TRBD2. Unmatched junction bases numbered 6, after V lost 3 bases and J lost 3 bases. Germline V gives CDR1 MDHEN, CDR2 SYDVKM. The length of the CDR3 is 15 residues. The CDR3 DNA reads as TGTGCCAGCAGTTTTGCCGGGGGAGGGACAGATACGCAGTATTTT. The encoded protein is CASSFAGGGTDTQYF. The full variable domain, its missing parts supplied by reference TRBV28 and TRBJ2-3, is DVKVTQSSRYLVKRTGEKVFLECVQDMDHENMFWYRQDPGLGLRLIYFSYDVKMKEKGDIPEGYSVSREKKERFSLILESASTNQTSMYLCASSFAGGGTDTQYFGPGTRLTVL.

A remark on this clonotype: One end of the junction fails to match germline, which may point to a read error. The V gene is TRBV6-1, the J gene TRBJ2-1, with TRBD2 identical over 10 bases. Germline CDR1 and CDR2: MNHNS and SASEGT. This CDR3 is built from 15 residues. The CDR3 loop is CASSVGLAKGNEQSF. Written as DNA, the CDR3 is TGTGCCAGCAGTGTGGGACTAGCGAAGGGCAATGAGCAGTCCTTC.

This sequence joins TRBV5-6 and TRBJ1-6; D possibly corresponds to TRBD1 (6 bases). From germline, CDR1 is SGHDT and CDR2 YYEEEE. V shed 5 bases and J shed 9 bases, with 15 bases lying between them. The CDR3 is 14 residues long. The CDR3 protein is CASSERGFGSPLHF. In DNA form, the CDR3 reads TGTGCCAGCAGTGAGAGGGGGTTTGGTTCACCCCTCCACTTT.